These T cell receptor beta chains were read from a single sample in a study of blood T cell repertoires in COVID-19. Profiling relied on immunoSEQ multiplex PCR, and the TCRdb table lists in-frame clones only, not all of them. The sample comprises roughly 260,000 clones, roughly 90% of which are singletons, and 3.5% to 4.5% rests with the top ten. Sequenced: peripheral blood. Receptor source: a man between 60 and 70 years old who had recovered from COVID-19. The CDR3 runs from the conserved cysteine through the conserved F or W. Fields, in order: V gene, J gene, D gene, clone size, CDR3 protein, CDR3 DNA. The D gene is left open where the match is weak. A row's size may be missing; if present it is once, few, many or a size class.

TRBV7-9	TRBJ1-5	TRBD1	few	CASSLGDREGQPQHF	TGTGCCAGCAGCTTAGGGGACAGGGAGGGTCAGCCCCAGCATTTT
TRBV9	TRBJ2-5	TRBD2	NA	CASSVDPSGGLGETQYF	TGTGCCAGCAGCGTAGACCCGAGCGGGGGGCTGGGAGAGACCCAGTACTTC
TRBV7-2	TRBJ1-2	TRBD1	NA	CASSPGQGANYGYTF	TGTGCCAGCAGCCCAGGACAGGGGGCCAACTATGGCTACACCTTC
TRBV9	TRBJ1-3	TRBD1	NA	CASSTRDRGNTIYF	TGTGCCAGCAGCACCCGGGACAGGGGAAACACCATATATTTT
TRBV10-3	TRBJ2-7	NA	once	CAISGGSYEQYF	TGTGCCATCAGTGGGGGCAGCTACGAGCAGTACTTC
TRBV10-3	TRBJ1-2	NA	NA	CAISESPGRSYGYTF	TGTGCCATCAGTGAGTCTCCAGGGCGATCCTATGGCTACACCTTC
TRBV5-6	TRBJ2-2	TRBD1	NA	CASSRPGGTGELFF	TGTGCCAGCAGCAGGCCAGGGGGCACCGGGGAGCTGTTTTTT
TRBV24-1	TRBJ2-2	TRBD1	NA	CATSDFGRTGSGELFF	TGTGCCACCAGTGACTTTGGCCGGACAGGGTCCGGGGAGCTGTTTTTT
TRBV2	TRBJ1-2	TRBD1	once	CASSLQGADYGYTF	TGTGCCAGCAGCCTACAGGGGGCTGACTATGGCTACACCTTC
TRBV11-3	TRBJ2-2	NA	once	CASSLQGGAGELFF	TGTGCCAGCAGCTTACAGGGTGGGGCCGGGGAGCTGTTTTTT
TRBV5-6	TRBJ2-5	NA	NA	CASSLGGVQETQYF	TGTGCCAGCAGCCTGGGGGGAGTCCAAGAGACCCAGTACTTC
TRBV30	TRBJ1-3	NA	NA	CAWRLISGNTIYF	TGTGCCTGGAGACTGATCTCTGGAAACACCATATATTTT
TRBV6-2/TRBV6-3	TRBJ1-1	TRBD1	NA	CASSIQGALNTEAFF	TGTGCCAGCAGCATACAGGGGGCGCTTAACACTGAAGCTTTCTTT
TRBV9	TRBJ2-3	TRBD1	NA	CASSVRQGPSGTDTQYF	TGTGCCAGCAGCGTACGACAGGGGCCAAGCGGGACAGATACGCAGTATTTT
TRBV2	TRBJ1-4	NA	NA	CASSYQGRGEKLFF	TGTGCCAGCAGCTACCAGGGGCGTGGAGAAAAACTGTTTTTT
TRBV6-5	TRBJ2-1	TRBD2	NA	CASSSLAGGPNEQFF	TGTGCCAGCAGTTCGCTAGCGGGGGGCCCAAATGAGCAGTTCTTC
TRBV6-7	TRBJ1-5	TRBD1	NA	CASSSTGSNQPQHF	TGTGCCAGCAGTTCGACAGGGAGCAATCAGCCCCAGCATTTT
TRBV6-4	TRBJ2-3	TRBD2	once	CASSLSGGGTDTQYF	TGTGCCAGCAGTCTTTCCGGGGGGGGCACAGATACGCAGTATTTT
TRBV19	TRBJ1-1	NA	few	CASIRGLEAFF	TGTGCCAGTATTAGGGGCCTTGAAGCTTTCTTT
TRBV24-1	TRBJ2-2	TRBD1	NA	CATSDSPGTGVHTGELFF	TGTGCCACCAGTGATTCTCCTGGGACAGGGGTTCACACCGGGGAGCTGTTTTTT
TRBV18	TRBJ1-5	NA	NA	CASSPTYSNQPQHF	TGTGCCAGCTCACCCACCTATAGCAATCAGCCCCAGCATTTT
TRBV6-6	TRBJ1-2	TRBD1	NA	CASSYGTGAVYGYTF	TGTGCCAGCAGTTACGGGACAGGGGCAGTGTATGGCTACACCTTC
TRBV11-2	TRBJ2-1	TRBD2	NA	CASSLGAGGDYNEQFF	TGTGCCAGCAGCTTAGGAGCGGGGGGGGACTACAATGAGCAGTTCTTC
TRBV11-2	TRBJ2-7	TRBD1	NA	CASSLPHDRGLREQYF	TGTGCCAGCAGCTTACCTCACGACAGGGGGCTTAGGGAGCAGTACTTC
TRBV14	TRBJ2-3	NA	NA	CASSQWQSTDTQYF	TGTGCCAGCAGCCAATGGCAGAGCACAGATACGCAGTATTTT
TRBV10-3	TRBJ1-6	NA	many	CAIGPGKSSPLHF	TGTGCCATAGGTCCAGGGAAGAGTTCACCCCTCCACTTT
TRBV5-1	TRBJ2-5	NA	once	CASSLRQETQYF	TGCGCCAGCAGCTTGCGGCAAGAGACCCAGTACTTC
TRBV7-9	TRBJ1-2	NA	NA	CASSFGQLNYGYTF	TGTGCCAGCAGCTTCGGACAGCTTAACTATGGCTACACCTTC
TRBV2	TRBJ1-2	NA	NA	CASSEPLDGAHRPNYGYTF	TGTGCCAGCAGTGAACCGTTAGACGGAGCTCACCGGCCTAACTATGGCTACACCTTC
TRBV9	TRBJ2-7	NA	NA	CASSVAAEISYEQYF	TGTGCCAGCAGCGTAGCGGCGGAAATATCCTACGAGCAGTACTTC
TRBV30	TRBJ2-6	TRBD1	NA	CAWSGSRTGLTGANVLTF	TGTGCCTGGAGTGGGTCCAGGACAGGGTTAACTGGGGCCAACGTCCTGACTTTC
TRBV6-2/TRBV6-3	TRBJ1-2	NA	NA	CASSYRQDYGYTF	TGTGCCAGCAGTTATAGACAGGACTATGGCTACACCTTC
TRBV7-6	TRBJ2-7	TRBD2	NA	CASSPGIGLDEQYF	TGTGCCAGCAGCCCAGGGATAGGACTAGATGAGCAGTACTTC
TRBV5-1	TRBJ1-1	TRBD1	NA	CASSRGQKNTEAFF	TGCGCCAGCAGCCGGGGACAGAAGAACACTGAAGCTTTCTTT
TRBV5-1	TRBJ1-1	NA	NA	CASSFSGVGTEAFF	TGCGCCAGCAGCTTTTCAGGGGTCGGCACTGAAGCTTTCTTT
TRBV5-6	TRBJ2-7	NA	NA	CASTEQGISYEQYF	TGTGCCAGCACAGAGCAGGGGATTTCTTACGAGCAGTACTTC
TRBV7-9	TRBJ2-5	NA	NA	CASSLGPSPTYQETQYF	TGTGCCAGCAGCTTAGGTCCAAGTCCAACATATCAAGAGACCCAGTACTTC
TRBV21-1	TRBJ1-1	NA	NA	CASSKSPLTAEAFF	TGTGCCAGCAGCAAATCCCCCTTGACAGCTGAAGCTTTCTTT
TRBV5-1	TRBJ2-7	TRBD2	NA	CASSPGTGTTTYEQYF	TGCGCCAGCAGTCCCGGGACGGGGACTACAACCTACGAGCAGTACTTC
TRBV3-1/TRBV3-2	TRBJ1-5	NA	NA	CASSPEGLGGQPQHF	TGTGCCAGCAGCCCAGAGGGGTTAGGGGGACAGCCCCAGCATTTT
TRBV7-7	TRBJ2-5	NA	NA	CASSPRGAPQETQYF	TGTGCTAGCAGCCCCCGTGGGGCCCCCCAAGAGACCCAGTACTTC
TRBV5-8	TRBJ1-4	NA	NA	CASRLTVSQKLFF	TGTGCCAGCAGGTTGACGGTTTCACAAAAACTGTTTTTT
TRBV9	TRBJ2-1	NA	NA	CASTRRGGGALYNEQFF	TGTGCCAGCACCCGGAGGGGCGGTGGGGCCCTCTACAATGAGCAGTTCTTC
TRBV10-1	TRBJ1-1	TRBD1	NA	CASRAGGNKNTEAFF	TGCGCCAGCCGGGCAGGGGGAAACAAGAACACTGAAGCTTTCTTT
TRBV7-2	TRBJ1-1	NA	NA	CASTVAGRSTEAFF	TGTGCCAGCACCGTCGCGGGGCGGAGCACTGAAGCTTTCTTT
TRBV11-2	TRBJ2-2	NA	NA	CASSLGAATGLNTGELFF	TGTGCCAGCAGCCTGGGGGCCGCGACTGGACTGAACACCGGGGAGCTGTTTTTT
TRBV5-8	TRBJ1-1	NA	NA	CASSLNGGNTEAFF	TGTGCCAGCAGCTTGAATGGGGGCAACACTGAAGCTTTCTTT
TRBV4-2	TRBJ1-3	NA	NA	CASSQGGVSGNTIYF	TGTGCCAGCAGCCAAGGGGGGGTCTCTGGAAACACCATATATTTT
TRBV18	TRBJ1-5	TRBD1	NA	CASSPTGAQPQHF	TGTGCCAGCTCACCCACAGGGGCTCAGCCCCAGCATTTT
TRBV7-9	TRBJ1-1	TRBD1	NA	CASSLGQLNTEAFF	TGTGCCAGCAGCCTGGGACAGTTGAACACTGAAGCTTTCTTT
TRBV11-2	TRBJ2-3	NA	few	CASSLGGSHRTQYF	TGTGCCAGCAGCTTAGGAGGCAGTCACCGAACGCAGTATTTT
TRBV2	TRBJ2-7	TRBD1	NA	CASSEAGTGPLEQYF	TGTGCCAGCAGTGAAGCGGGGACAGGGCCCTTAGAGCAGTACTTC
TRBV6-5	TRBJ2-5	TRBD1	NA	CASRWGQLTETQYF	TGTGCCAGCAGATGGGGACAGCTAACGGAGACCCAGTACTTC
TRBV19	TRBJ1-5	NA	NA	CASSTGLGANQPQHF	TGTGCCAGTAGTACCGGACTAGGGGCGAATCAGCCCCAGCATTTT
TRBV30	TRBJ1-1	NA	NA	CAWSVLGTEAFF	TGTGCCTGGAGTGTACTTGGTACTGAAGCTTTCTTT
TRBV19	TRBJ1-3	NA	NA	CASSTRRETGNTIYF	TGTGCCAGTAGTACTCGGAGGGAGACTGGAAACACCATATATTTT
TRBV3-1/TRBV3-2	TRBJ2-2	TRBD2	NA	CASSELAGGGSTGELFF	TGTGCCAGCAGCGAACTAGCGGGGGGCGGTAGCACCGGGGAGCTGTTTTTT
TRBV3-1/TRBV3-2	TRBJ2-5	NA	NA	CASSQVGLYGLAAQETQYF	TGTGCCAGCAGCCAAGTCGGCTTGTATGGGTTAGCGGCACAAGAGACCCAGTACTTC